Below, 13 T cell receptor beta chains from the same sample are listed, as sequenced in a study of technical replicates of blood from several donors. Sequenced by immunoSEQ multiplex PCR; TCRdb stores in-frame clones only, minus some. Of tens of thousands of clones listed, approximately 86% are singletons. The sequenced sample was PBMCs. These receptors were taken from a human donor in good health. Some clones in this sample may be carry-over from other donors' samples.

The chain employs TRBV5-4 and TRBJ2-2; 15 bases match TRBD2. J gave up 0 bases and V 4 bases, and 4 bases lay outside the gene matches. The CDR3 covers 18 residues. Germline V gene data show CDR1 as SGHNT and CDR2 as YYREEE (reference sequence). The CDR3 nucleotides read TGTGCCAGCAGCCTTGGACTAGCGGGAGGGTCGAACACCGGGGAGCTGTTTTTT. This sequence encodes CASSLGLAGGSNTGELFF.

The chain uses TRBV2 and TRBJ2-2; 7 bases map to TRBD1. V lost 6 bases and J lost 2; bases outside the gene matches: 3. This CDR3 is built from 14 residues. The germline gives CDR1 SNHLY, CDR2 FYNNEI. CDR3 region: CASRGQPNTGELFF. In DNA, the CDR3 is TGTGCCAGCAGGGGACAGCCCAACACCGGGGAGCTGTTTTTT.

The genes are TRBV19 and TRBJ1-5; tentative D call: TRBD1 (5 bases). V gave up 6 bases and J gave up 5 bases, with 23 bases separating them. This CDR3 contains 17 residues. Per the germline V gene, CDR1 is LNHDA and CDR2 is SQIVND (reference sequence). This CDR3 reads CASRPTLYGGRDQPQHF. CDR3 bases: TGTGCCAGTAGGCCAACCCTCTACGGGGGGAGAGATCAGCCCCAGCATTTT.

This clone has only one observation. The chain combines TRBV27 with TRBJ2-3, with D perhaps matching TRBD2 (6 bases). CDR1 and CDR2 (germline): MNHEY, SMNVEV (reference sequence). The CDR3 covers 14 residues. The V end lost 8 bases, the J end lost 2 bases, and 14 bases lay between the germline ends. CDR3 DNA: TGTGCCAGCGGCCTTCGGGGGATCACAGATACGCAGTATTTT. This encodes CASGLRGITDTQYF.

The genes are TRBV5-4 and TRBJ1-2; a possible D gene is TRBD1 (5 bases). V lost 4 bases and J 8 bases, leaving 15 bases between the germline ends. CDR3 length: 13 residues. Germline CDR1 SGHNT, CDR2 YYREEE (reference sequence). CDR3 nucleotides: TGTGCCAGCAGCCGAGACAGTTGGGGCGGCTACACCTTC. Translating gives CASSRDSWGGYTF.

The chain uses TRBV19 and TRBJ2-1; the match to TRBD2 covers 8 bases. Germline V gives CDR1 LNHDA, CDR2 SQIVND (reference sequence). This CDR3 is built from 17 residues. The V gene end was trimmed by 6 bases and the J gene end by 6 bases; junction bases not matched to a gene: 16. In DNA form, the CDR3 reads TGTGCCAGTAGCCCAACGTTAGCGGGGCCCTCCATCAATGAGCAGTTCTTC. It specifies CASSPTLAGPSINEQFF.

V usage is TRBV5-1 and J usage is TRBJ2-7; 7 bases are shared with TRBD2. Germline-derived CDR1 and CDR2 are SGHRS and YFSETQ. The length of the CDR3 is 14 residues. V lost 0 bases and J lost 4; bases outside the gene matches: 4. Here the CDR3 reads CASSLGEGGYEQYF. CDR3 DNA sequence: TGCGCCAGCAGCTTGGGGGAGGGTGGATACGAGCAGTACTTC.

The chain employs TRBV7-6 and TRBJ2-1; maybe TRBD2 (5 bases). The V and J ends lost 2 bases and 4 bases respectively, with 18 bases between them. This CDR3 is built from 17 residues. Germline V gene lookup returns CDR1 SGHVS and CDR2 FNYEAQ. The CDR3, as DNA: TGTGCCAGCAGCTTATTGGGTGACGGGGAAGTATACAATGAGCAGTTCTTC. As protein: CASSLLGDGEVYNEQFF.

The V gene is TRBV5-1, the J gene TRBJ2-7; D might be TRBD2 (5 bases). Germline V gene sequence: CDR1 SGHRS, CDR2 YFSETQ. V shed 4 bases and J shed 6 bases, with 17 bases lying between them. This CDR3 is built from 14 residues. CDR3 in amino acids: CASSLDRLASEQYF. In nucleotides, the CDR3 is TGCGCCAGCAGCCTGGACCGGCTAGCTAGCGAGCAGTACTTC.

Here the CDR3 reads CASSPDRVHGYTF. The CDR3 DNA follows: TGTGCCAGCAGTCCCGACAGGGTGCATGGCTACACCTTC. The chain has TRBV6-5 and TRBJ1-2, with 7 bases that match TRBD1. Germline CDR1 MNHEY, CDR2 SVGAGI. The CDR3 runs 13 residues. The junction had 6 bases not matched to a gene; V was cut back by 5 bases and J by 6 bases.

V gene TRBV9 combines with J gene TRBJ2-1; 10 bases agree with TRBD2. The CDR3 totals 14 residues. V shed 5 bases and J 6 bases; nucleotides not matched to a gene: 5. Germline V lookup: CDR1 SGDLS, CDR2 YYNGEE. As DNA, the CDR3 is TGTGCCAGCAGTGAGGGACTAGCGTTCAATGAGCAGTTCTTC. This encodes CASSEGLAFNEQFF.

The rearrangement joins TRBV29-1 to TRBJ1-1; no definite D call. V lost 8 bases, J lost 4 bases, and 20 bases lay in between. The V gene's germline CDR1 is SQVTM and CDR2 ANQGSEA. This CDR3 contains 14 residues. The CDR3 sequence is CSSVATLGGTEAFF. The CDR3 coding sequence is TGCAGCTCGGTAGCGACTCTGGGCGGCACTGAAGCTTTCTTT.

V and J are TRBV7-6 and TRBJ1-6; D ambiguous. V lost 2 bases, J lost 9 bases, and 17 bases lay in between. The germline V gene has CDR1 SGHVS and CDR2 FNYEAQ. The CDR3 length is 16 residues. The CDR3 is CASSLQAPPFSSPLHF. CDR3 coding DNA: TGTGCCAGCAGCTTACAGGCTCCCCCTTTTTCTTCACCCCTCCACTTT.